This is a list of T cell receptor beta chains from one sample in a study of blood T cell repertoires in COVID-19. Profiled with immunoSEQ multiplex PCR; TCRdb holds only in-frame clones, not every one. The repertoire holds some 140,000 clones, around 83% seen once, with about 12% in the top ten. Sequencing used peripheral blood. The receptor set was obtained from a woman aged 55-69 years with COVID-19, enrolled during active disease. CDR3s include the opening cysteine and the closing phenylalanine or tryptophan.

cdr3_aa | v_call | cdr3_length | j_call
CASSENGGNTEAFF | TRBV2 | 14 | TRBJ1-1
CATSEPQGMVPTEAFF | TRBV24-1 | 16 | TRBJ1-1
CASSLLAGVMNEQFF | TRBV5-4 | 15 | TRBJ2-1
CASSVDRAEKLFF | TRBV5-4 | 13 | TRBJ1-4
CASSELGGRSPLHF | TRBV25-1 | 14 | TRBJ1-6
CASSLDRANTEAFF | TRBV5-1 | 14 | TRBJ1-1
CASSPLAGESNEQFF | TRBV7-7 | 15 | TRBJ2-1
CASSPTVGDSPLHF | TRBV7-9 | 14 | TRBJ1-6
CASGRDSTYNSPLHF | TRBV2 | 15 | TRBJ1-6
CASSLAGPRTTEAFF | TRBV7-8 | 15 | TRBJ1-1
CASSQGQALNSPLHF | TRBV4-1 | 15 | TRBJ1-6
CASSQADRGPYGYTF | TRBV6-5 | 15 | TRBJ1-2
CASSESPGLNDEQFF | TRBV10-1 | 15 | TRBJ2-1
CASSIDQTEAFF | TRBV19 | 12 | TRBJ1-1
CASSYDRSEETEAFF | TRBV6-5 | 15 | TRBJ1-1
CASSEGGGLANTEAFF | TRBV25-1 | 16 | TRBJ1-1
CASSESRQGTHGYTF | TRBV6-1 | 15 | TRBJ1-2
CASSLQGRVGNQPQHF | TRBV7-8 | 16 | TRBJ1-5
CASSLISGYEQYF | TRBV3-1/TRBV3-2 | 13 | TRBJ2-7
CASRPGTGEANSPLHF | TRBV5-5 | 16 | TRBJ1-6
CASSGAGANVLTF | TRBV7-3 | 13 | TRBJ2-6
CASSYGEGSPLHF | TRBV11-3 | 13 | TRBJ1-6
CASSPVSRSEAFF | TRBV12-3/TRBV12-4 | 13 | TRBJ1-1
CASGFDLDQPQHF | TRBV12-5 | 13 | TRBJ1-5
CATSEADGQAEKLFF | TRBV24-1 | 15 | TRBJ1-4
CASSRTSGSNEQFF | TRBV11-2 | 14 | TRBJ2-1
CATSDSRSGGGAQETQYF | TRBV24-1 | 18 | TRBJ2-5
CASSLEGLAELKETQYF | TRBV9 | 17 | TRBJ2-5
CAGSTGSDTQYF | TRBV28 | 12 | TRBJ2-3
CASSPTVNTEAFF | TRBV9 | 13 | TRBJ1-1
CASSPLGDSSYNEQFF | TRBV7-6 | 16 | TRBJ2-1
CASSLQGGTDTQYF | TRBV7-3 | 14 | TRBJ2-3
CASSDPRGGSQPQHF | TRBV6-1 | 15 | TRBJ1-5
CAWAKTGAGSTEAFF | TRBV30 | 15 | TRBJ1-1
CASKVGLNTEAFF | TRBV5-1 | 13 | TRBJ1-1